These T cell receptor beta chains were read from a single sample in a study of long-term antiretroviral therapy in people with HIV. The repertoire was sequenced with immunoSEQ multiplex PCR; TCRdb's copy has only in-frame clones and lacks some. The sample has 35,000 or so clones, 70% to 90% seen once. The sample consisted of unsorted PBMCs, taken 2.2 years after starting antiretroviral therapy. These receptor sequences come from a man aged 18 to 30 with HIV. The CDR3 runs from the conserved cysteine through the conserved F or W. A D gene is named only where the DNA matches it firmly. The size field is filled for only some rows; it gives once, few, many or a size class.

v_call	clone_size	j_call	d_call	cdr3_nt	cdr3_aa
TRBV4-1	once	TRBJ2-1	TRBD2	TGCGCCAGCAGCCACCCCTCCGGGGGAAGACTAGCGGGGGGAACCTACAATGAGCAGTTCTTC	CASSHPSGGRLAGGTYNEQFF
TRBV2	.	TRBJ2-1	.	TGTGCCAGAGGGGACTTAACCTACAATGAGCAGTTCTTC	CARGDLTYNEQFF
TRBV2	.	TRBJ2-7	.	TGTGCCAGCAGTGAAGCAGGGGGGGCCTACGAGCAGTACTTC	CASSEAGGAYEQYF
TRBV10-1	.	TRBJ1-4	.	TGCGCCAGCAGTGAGGAACCCACAGGGATCCAAGGAGATGAAAAACTGTTTTTT	CASSEEPTGIQGDEKLFF
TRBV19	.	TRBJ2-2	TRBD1	TGTGCCACAGGGGACAGGGGGAACACCGGGGAGCTGTTTTTT	CATGDRGNTGELFF
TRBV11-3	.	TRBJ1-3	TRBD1	TGTGCCAGCAGCGGGAAGGGGACAGGGCGAACCCTCTCTGGAAACACCATATATTTT	CASSGKGTGRTLSGNTIYF
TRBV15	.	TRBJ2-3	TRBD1	TGTGCCACCAGCAGAGACGGAACAGGGGCAGATACGCAGTATTTT	CATSRDGTGADTQYF
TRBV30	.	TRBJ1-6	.	TGTGCCTGGAGTGATGGGCAGGGAAGTTCACCCCTCCACTTT	CAWSDGQGSSPLHF
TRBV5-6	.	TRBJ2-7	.	TGTGCCAGCAGCTTGAACAGCCCCTACGAGCAGTACTTC	CASSLNSPYEQYF
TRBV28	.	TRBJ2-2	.	TGTGCCAGCAGTTTACGGGTGGGCGGGGAGCTGTTTTTT	CASSLRVGGELFF
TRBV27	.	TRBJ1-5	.	TGTGCCAGCAGTTTATTAGGTCCGAGGGGCCAGCCCCAGCATTTT	CASSLLGPRGQPQHF
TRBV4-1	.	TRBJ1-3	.	TGCGCCAGCAGCCGCTCTGGAAACACCATATATTTT	CASSRSGNTIYF
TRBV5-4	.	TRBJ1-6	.	TGTGCCAGCAGCCCGGGCTGGCAGTGGGGTAGCTCCTATAATTCACCCCTCCACTTT	CASSPGWQWGSSYNSPLHF
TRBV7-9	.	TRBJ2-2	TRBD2	TGTGCCAGCAGCTCGGGACTAGCGGGGTTCACCGGGGAGCTGTTTTTT	CASSSGLAGFTGELFF
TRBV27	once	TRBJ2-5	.	TGTGCCAGCAGTTCCACTACTCTGGAGGGGGAGACCCAGTACTTC	CASSSTTLEGETQYF
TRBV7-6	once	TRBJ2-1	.	TGTGCCAGCAGCCCTCTTAGGGGGGAGAACTACAATGAGCAGTTCTTC	CASSPLRGENYNEQFF
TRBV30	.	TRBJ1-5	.	TGTGCCTGGGCTCCAGGGGGCAATCAGCCCCAGCATTTT	CAWAPGGNQPQHF
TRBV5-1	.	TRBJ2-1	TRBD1	TGCGCCAGCAGCCCGGGACAGGGGGCTTTCAATGAGCAGTTCTTC	CASSPGQGAFNEQFF
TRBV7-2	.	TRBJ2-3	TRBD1	TGTGCCAGCAGCTCGTACAGGGGCGCAGATACGCAGTATTTT	CASSSYRGADTQYF
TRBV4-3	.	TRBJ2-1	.	TGCGCCAGCAGCCAAGAAAATTGGGGGGAGCAGTTCTTC	CASSQENWGEQFF
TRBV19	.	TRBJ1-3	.	TGTGCCAGTAGTATCAAAGTGGACGCTGGAAACACCATATATTTT	CASSIKVDAGNTIYF
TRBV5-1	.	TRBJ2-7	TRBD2	TGCGCCAGCAGCTTTAGGTCTAGCGGGAATGTGGGCGAGCAGTACTTC	CASSFRSSGNVGEQYF
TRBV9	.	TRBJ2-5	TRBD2	TGTGCCAGCAGCTCCCGGGGTAGCGGGAAAGAGACCCAGTACTTC	CASSSRGSGKETQYF
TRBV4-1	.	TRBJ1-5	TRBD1	TGCGCCAGCAGCCCCCGGACAGGGTTGCAGCCCCAGCATTTT	CASSPRTGLQPQHF
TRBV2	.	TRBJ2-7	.	TGTGCCAGCAGTGCCCCTAGGATCTACGAGCAGTACTTC	CASSAPRIYEQYF
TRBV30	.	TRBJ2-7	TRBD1	TGTGCCTGGAGGAGACAGGGCCCGGGCGAGCAGTACTTC	CAWRRQGPGEQYF
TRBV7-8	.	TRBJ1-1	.	TGTGCCAGCAGCCCCTACACCACGAACACTGAAGCTTTCTTT	CASSPYTTNTEAFF
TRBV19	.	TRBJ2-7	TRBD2	TGTGCCAGTAGTATCGGAGGCGGGGGGGGCTACGAGCAGTACTTC	CASSIGGGGGYEQYF
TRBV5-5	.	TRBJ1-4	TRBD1	TGTGCCAGCAGCTACGGAGCGACAGGGGCTAATGAAAAACTGTTTTTT	CASSYGATGANEKLFF
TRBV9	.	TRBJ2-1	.	TGTGCCAGCAGCCCCCAAGAAAATGAGCAGTTCTTC	CASSPQENEQFF
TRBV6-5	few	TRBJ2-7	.	TGTGCCAGCAGTTACTCAGGGGGAGGCGAGCAGTACTTC	CASSYSGGGEQYF
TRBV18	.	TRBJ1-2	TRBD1	TGTGCCAGCTCACCACAGGGGGCAGCCTATGGCTACACCTTC	CASSPQGAAYGYTF
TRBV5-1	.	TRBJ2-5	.	TGCGCCAGCAGCTTGGGTCGGGGACAAGAGACCCAGTACTTC	CASSLGRGQETQYF
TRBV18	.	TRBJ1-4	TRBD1	TGTGCCAGCTCGGGACAGTATAATGAAAAACTGTTTTTT	CASSGQYNEKLFF
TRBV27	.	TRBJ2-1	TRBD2	TGTGCCAGCAGGGGGACTAGCGGGAGCTCTGATGAGCAGTTCTTC	CASRGTSGSSDEQFF
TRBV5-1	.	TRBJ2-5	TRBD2	TGCGCCAGCAGATCGCGGACTAGCTTGGAGACCCAGTACTTC	CASRSRTSLETQYF
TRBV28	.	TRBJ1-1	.	TGTGCCAGCAGTTTGGGGCGATTGAACACTGAAGCTTTCTTT	CASSLGRLNTEAFF
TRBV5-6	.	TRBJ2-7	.	TGTGCCAGCAGCCCCGACAGGATCCCTTACGAGCAGTACTTC	CASSPDRIPYEQYF
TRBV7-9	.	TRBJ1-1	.	TGTGCCAGCAGCTTAGGATACACTGAAGCTTTCTTT	CASSLGYTEAFF
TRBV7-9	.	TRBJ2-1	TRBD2	TGTGCCAGCAGCGCTGGGACTAGCGCATTGAGGCAGTTCTTC	CASSAGTSALRQFF
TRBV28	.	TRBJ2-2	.	TGTGCCAGCACCGAACAGGGTCACACCGGGGAGCTGTTTTTT	CASTEQGHTGELFF
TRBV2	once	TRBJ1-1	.	TGTGCCAGCAGTGAAAGATGGGCGGAACAAGCTTTCTTT	CASSERWAEQAFF
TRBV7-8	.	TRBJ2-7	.	TGTGCCAGCAGCACGAGAGGGGAGAACTACGAGCAGTACTTC	CASSTRGENYEQYF
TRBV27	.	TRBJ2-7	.	TGTGCCAGCAGTTTTGGCTCCAGGGTAGAAGGGGAGCAGTACTTC	CASSFGSRVEGEQYF
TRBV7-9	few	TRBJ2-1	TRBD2	TGTGCCACGACTAGCTTCAATGAGCAGTTCTTC	CATTSFNEQFF
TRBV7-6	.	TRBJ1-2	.	TGTGCCAGCAGGCCCGAACAGGGATCGGGGGGCTACACCTTC	CASRPEQGSGGYTF
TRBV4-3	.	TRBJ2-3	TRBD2	TGCGCCAGCAGCCTCAGAGGACTAGCGGGGGGAGATACGCAGTATTTT	CASSLRGLAGGDTQYF
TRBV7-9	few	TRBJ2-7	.	TGTGCCAGCAGCTGGGCAAGCTACGAGCAGTACTTC	CASSWASYEQYF
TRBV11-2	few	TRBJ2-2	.	TGTGCCAGCAGCCTCCGACTTCCTTCGGGGGAGCTGTTTTTT	CASSLRLPSGELFF
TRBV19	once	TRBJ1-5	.	TGTGCCAGTAAGCCAGGGGTCCTAGGGCAGCCCCAGCATTTT	CASKPGVLGQPQHF
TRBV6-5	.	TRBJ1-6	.	TGTGCCAGCACGTCCTTTGGATTGAATTCACCCCTCCACTTT	CASTSFGLNSPLHF
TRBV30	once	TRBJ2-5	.	TGTGCCTGGAGTTGGGAGGCAGTGGGGGAGACCCAGTACTTC	CAWSWEAVGETQYF
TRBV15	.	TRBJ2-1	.	TGTGCCACCAGCAGGGGGGGCATGGGGAATGAGCAGTTCTTC	CATSRGGMGNEQFF